Detailed here is one TCR beta chain. Its antigen is still unknown. Unstimulated regulatory T cells (CD4+CD25+CD127-), CD4+CD25- non-regulatory cells, CD4 and CD8 cells were FACS-sorted from thawed PBMCs. TCRdb's copy holds only in-frame clones and misses some; the assay was immunoSEQ multiplex PCR. This table holds roughly 69,000 clones, less than 98% found once. This sample is part of a study of Tregs in tolerant kidney transplant recipients. Study results and caveats: Antigen-driven expansion was suggested because donor-specific Tregs expanded more than all Tregs in tolerant patients.

With 4 bases removed from V and 0 bases from J, the gap between germline ends came to 9 bases. The CDR3 extends over 14 amino acids. Germline CDR1 reads GTSNPN; CDR2 reads SVGIG (reference sequence). The clonotype comes from a human donor who received a combined kidney and bone marrow transplant. The rearrangement links TRBV30 to TRBJ2-2; D remains unclear. Specimen: Tregs from blood, collected before the transplant. The CDR3 nucleotides are TGTGCCTGGATAGAGAAGTCGAACACCGGGGAGCTGTTTTTT. Translated: CAWIEKSNTGELFF.